This TCR beta chain was sequenced in a study of blood T cell repertoires in COVID-19. Study in general: Samples representing acute and convalescent COVID-19 were sourced from the United States, Italy and Spain.

Recruited during active infection, patients (from Seattle) were subsequently followed longitudinally. Some clones are missing from TCRdb's copy, which holds only in-frame ones; the method was immunoSEQ multiplex PCR. The top ten clones hold 0.76% of a sample with about 200,000 clones, roughly 94% of them seen once. V shed 0 bases, J shed 7 bases, and the junction held 5 bases outside the gene matches. The germline V gene encodes CDR1 LNHDA and CDR2 SQIVND (reference sequence). This CDR3 is built from 14 residues. The sequenced sample was peripheral blood. The chain recombines TRBV19 with TRBJ1-2, with TRBD1 identical over 7 bases. The clonotype comes from a man in his thirties or forties with COVID-19, enrolled during active disease. The CDR3 DNA reads TGTGCCAGTAGTATAGAGACAGGGAGATTTGGCTACACCTTC. It yields the protein CASSIETGRFGYTF.